This TCR beta chain was recorded in a study of CD8+ T cells in alopecia areata. The treatment is: oral pan-JAK inhibitor, 5-10 mg twice daily. RNA extraction and reverse transcription yielded cDNA as sequencing template. This table comes from immunoSEQ multiplex PCR, and its TCRdb copy is limited to in-frame clones, with some not included. The data show fewer than 250,000 clones, 43% seen once. Trimming shortened V by 5 bases and J by 0 bases, and 14 bases separated the two germline ends. The CDR3 runs 16 residues. CDR1 and CDR2 from the germline V gene are SGHRS and YFSETQ. The sequencing here drew on CD4+ T cells sorted from blood, taken at approximately week 37, from a patient treated with tofacitinib. This sequence originates from a human donor with alopecia areata. The chain employs TRBV5-1 and TRBJ2-2, with unresolved D. The CDR3 sequence: CASRQTQLSNTGELFF. CDR3 in DNA: TGCGCCAGCAGACAGACCCAACTGTCGAACACCGGGGAGCTGTTTTTT.